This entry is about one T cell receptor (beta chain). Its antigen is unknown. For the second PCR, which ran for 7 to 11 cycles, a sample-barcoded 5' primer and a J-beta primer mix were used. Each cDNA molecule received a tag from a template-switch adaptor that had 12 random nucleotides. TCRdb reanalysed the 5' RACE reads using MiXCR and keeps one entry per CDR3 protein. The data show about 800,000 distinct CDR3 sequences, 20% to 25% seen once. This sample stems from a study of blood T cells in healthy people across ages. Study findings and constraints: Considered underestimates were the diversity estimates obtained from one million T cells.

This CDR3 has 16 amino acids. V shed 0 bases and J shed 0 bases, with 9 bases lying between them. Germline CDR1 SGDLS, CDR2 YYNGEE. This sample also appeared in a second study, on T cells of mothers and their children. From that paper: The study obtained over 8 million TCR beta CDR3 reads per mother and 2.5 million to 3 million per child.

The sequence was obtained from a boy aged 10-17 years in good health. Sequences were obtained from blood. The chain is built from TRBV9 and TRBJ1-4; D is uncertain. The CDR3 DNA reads TGTGCCAGCAGCGTAGAGTACGGAGCAACTAATGAAAAACTGTTTTTT. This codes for CASSVEYGATNEKLFF.